The sequence of this TCR beta chain was determined in a study of metastatic and nonmetastatic thyroid tumors. Study context: Across blood and tumor or nodule tissue, repertoires from malignant and benign thyroid patients were compared with one another. Study-wide results and caveats: Benign nodules were reported to have significantly lower TCR beta diversity than malignant thyroid tumors, in blood and tumor.

Using MiXCR, TCRdb reanalyzed the PCR reads. The table includes 35,000 to 50,000 clones, about 4.2% detected once. In this sample, this clone turned up many times. Its specificity is unknown. Each patient went into thyroid surgery without having received any treatment. The CDR3 is 21 amino acids. Germline V gene lookup returns CDR1 SGHAT and CDR2 FQNNGV. Trimming removed 2 bases from V and 1 base from J; junction bases left unmatched: 16. The genes are TRBV11-2 and TRBJ2-6; TRBD1 agrees at 8 bases. The origin of this receptor is a female donor with papillary thyroid cancer or a benign thyroid nodule (not recorded which). Some clones in this sample may be carry-over from other donors' samples. What was sequenced was blood. The CDR3 DNA reads as TGTGCCAGCAGCTTACTCCGTGCGCGGGACAGGCGCCGATCTGGGGCCAACGTCCTGACTTTC. Amino acids: CASSLLRARDRRRSGANVLTF.